The subject of this entry is one T cell receptor beta chain. Its antigen is still unknown. The germline V gene encodes CDR1 DFQATT and CDR2 SNEGSKA (reference sequence). This CDR3 region has 15 residues. The data were taken from a study of T cells expressing NK-cell markers. The wider study: The authors derived TCR beta repertoires from sorted CD3+CD56+NKG2C+, CD3+CD56+NKG2C- and CD3+CD56-NKG2C+ T cells.

Beta-chain TCR cDNA was generated via 5'RACE template switching with UMIs. From its re-call of the 5' RACE reads, TCRdb lists each CDR3 protein once, without DNA. The sample includes 200,000 to 300,000 distinct CDR3 sequences. Study-level findings and limits: The CD3+CD56-NKG2C+ fraction of several donors was likewise dominated by these clonotypes.

The clonotype originates from a man between 18 and 29 years old in good health. The chain combines TRBV20-1 with TRBJ2-7; absent DNA, TCRdb's TRBD2 call cannot be checked. Input material: blood T cells: a sorted CD56 or NKG2C T cell subset, CD4+ or CD8+ T cells, or bulk PBMC T cells (not recorded which). This CDR3 reads CSARQIAGGQGEQYF.